This T cell receptor (beta chain) was recovered during a study of circulating CD8 cells and anti-PD-1 response in melanoma. Study results and caveats: Peptide assays on expanded sorted subsets replaced tumor-based reactivity testing. Clonotype sharing was highest between DPOS and TIGIT subsets. Patients included both untreated and previously treated individuals.

As regards this clonotype: The antigen is unknown.

V lost 3 bases and J lost 5, with 14 bases in between. This CDR3 comprises 15 residues. Germline V gene lookup returns CDR1 PRHDT and CDR2 FYEKMQ (reference sequence). Each library started from about 14 ng of total RNA using the QIAseq Immune Repertoire TCR panel. Via MiXCR, TCRdb re-called the reads, giving one row per CDR3 protein. The data hold about 1,200 distinct CDR3 sequences, with 9.5% to 12% observed a single time. Live CD3+CD8+TCRalphabeta+ cells were sorted into four subsets by PD-1 and/or TIGIT. This sample comprised CD8+ T cells from PBMCs, obtained at baseline or after one month of anti-PD-1 therapy (not recorded which). The clonotype originates from a human donor with melanoma. The V call is TRBV13, the J call TRBJ2-1; D gene ambiguous. As DNA, the CDR3 is TGTGCCAGCAGCTTGAGGACGGCTAATAACAATGAGCAGTTCTTC. Translated: CASSLRTANNNEQFF.